These 31 T cell receptor beta chains were all obtained from the same sample, sequenced in a study of diagnostic markers for celiac disease. Reanalyzing the reads, TCRdb keeps one entry per CDR3 protein, without DNA. The sample features more than 7,500 distinct CDR3 sequences, with approximately 6.3% in its top ten. The sequenced material came from either unsorted cells or a sorted T cell fraction (not recorded which). The receptors derive from a human donor. This table probably holds off-target reads from a library built for another chain.

The V gene is TRBV29-1, the J gene TRBJ2-7; the TCRdb call, TRBD2, lacks DNA for checking. From germline, CDR1 is SQVTM and CDR2 ANQGSEA. This CDR3 contains 14 residues. The chain's CDR3 is CSVGRAALPYEQYF.

Measured by frequency, this clonotype is large. This sequence joins TRBV28 and TRBJ2-7; lacking DNA, the TRBD2 call made by TCRdb goes unchecked. This CDR3 is 16 amino acids long. Looked up from germline, CDR1 is MDHEN and CDR2 is SYDVKM. CDR3 residues: CASSPLAGMNSYEQYF.

This clonotype ranks as medium-sized in terms of frequency. The V call is TRBV29-1, the J call TRBJ2-5. This CDR3 has 13 residues. The germline V gene encodes CDR1 SQVTM and CDR2 ANQGSEA. This CDR3 is CSVGISDQETQYF.

The J gene is TRBJ2-3, the V gene TRBV2; there is no DNA to check the TCRdb D call of TRBD2. Germline assignment: CDR1 SNHLY and CDR2 FYNNEI. The length of the CDR3 is 20 residues. The CDR3 loop is CASDEGATQVRGHFCDTQYF.

The chain recombines TRBV20-1 with TRBJ1-1; TCRdb outputs TRBD1, but without DNA this stays unchecked. CDR3 length: 12 residues. CDR1 is DFQATT, CDR2 SNEGSKA, per germline (reference sequence). This chain's CDR3 is CSAAKDSTEAFF.

The rearrangement joins TRBV7-2 to TRBJ2-1; TCRdb outputs TRBD1, but without DNA this stays unchecked. This CDR3 is built from 14 residues. Germline V lookup: CDR1 SGHTA, CDR2 FQGNSA. The CDR3 reads CASSLSGRANEQFF.

This clonotype ranks as medium-sized (0.01 to 0.1%) in terms of frequency. V gene TRBV11-2 combines with J gene TRBJ2-6; without DNA, the TCRdb call of TRBD1 cannot be checked. The CDR3 spans 18 residues. Germline V gene data show CDR1 as SGHAT and CDR2 as FQNNGV. CDR3 protein: CASTPGAGYAAGANVLTF.

Frequency places this clonotype as large (0.1 to 1%). The chain uses TRBV5-1 and TRBJ2-3. Per the germline V gene, CDR1 is SGHRS and CDR2 is YFSETQ. The CDR3 runs 15 residues. This CDR3 is CASSFFGASTDTQYF. The variable domain in full, completed from reference TRBV5-1 and TRBJ2-3, reads KAGVTQTPRYLIKTRGQQVTLSCSPISGHRSVSWYQQTPGQGLQFLFEYFSETQRNKGNFPGRFSGRQFSNSRSEMNVSTLELGDSALYLCASSFFGASTDTQYFGPGTRLTVL.

The V call is TRBV5-1, the J call TRBJ1-5. This CDR3 region has 15 residues. The germline V gene encodes CDR1 SGHRS and CDR2 YFSETQ. The CDR3 protein is CASSFGIDSNQPQHF.

CDR3: CSARDSGAYNSPLHF. This sequence joins TRBV20-1 and TRBJ1-6. The V gene's germline CDR1 is DFQATT and CDR2 SNEGSKA (reference sequence). This CDR3 comprises 15 residues.

This clonotype is identified as medium-sized from frequency. The chain links TRBV5-1 to TRBJ2-5. The CDR3 runs 16 residues. Germline lookup yields CDR1 SGHRS and CDR2 YFSETQ. The CDR3 protein is CASSLSHAGGRETQYF.

J is TRBJ2-2 and V is TRBV29-1. Germline V gene sequence: CDR1 SQVTM, CDR2 ANQGSEA. The CDR3 length is 14 residues. CDR3 sequence: CSVGGGSNTGELFF.

This clonotype shows up as medium-sized (0.01 to 0.1%) by frequency. The V gene is TRBV2, the J gene TRBJ1-1; absent DNA, TCRdb's TRBD1 call cannot be checked. Per germline, CDR1 SNHLY and CDR2 FYNNEI. The CDR3 is 15 amino acids. The CDR3: CASIPEVGHATEAFF.

The chain links TRBV6-6 to TRBJ2-7. Germline lookup yields CDR1 MNHNY and CDR2 SVGAGI (reference sequence). CDR3 length equals 12 residues. The CDR3: CASSYSDREQYF.

V is TRBV6-6 and J is TRBJ1-4; absent DNA, TCRdb's TRBD1 call cannot be checked. The germline CDR1 and CDR2 sequences are MNHNY and SVGAGI (reference sequence). This CDR3 contains 14 residues. The CDR3 spells CASSSGTENEKLFF.

According to its frequency, this clonotype is medium-sized (0.01 to 0.1%). The chain has TRBV18 and TRBJ2-2. The CDR3 runs 16 residues. Germline V lookup: CDR1 KGHSH, CDR2 LQKENI. CDR3 sequence: CASSPALGVATGELFF.

This clonotype is labeled medium-sized (0.01 to 0.1%) based on frequency. V and J are TRBV6-5 and TRBJ2-3; TCRdb reports TRBD1, a call that lacks DNA to check it against. Germline CDR1 and CDR2: MNHEY and SVGAGI. This CDR3 contains 13 residues. CDR3: CASRERGPDTQYF.

The chain carries TRBV19 and TRBJ2-1. CDR1 LNHDA and CDR2 SQIVND come from the germline V gene (reference sequence). The CDR3 spans 13 residues. The CDR3 sequence: CASKPRSYNEQFF.

Considering frequency, this clonotype is medium-sized. The J gene is TRBJ1-2, the V gene TRBV5-1; no DNA is available, so the TRBD1 call from TCRdb remains unchecked. This CDR3 has 15 amino acids. The germline V gene encodes CDR1 SGHRS and CDR2 YFSETQ. Here the CDR3 reads CASSSTGRPEVNYTF.

This clonotype is labeled medium-sized based on frequency. The rearrangement links TRBV7-8 to TRBJ1-1. CDR3 length equals 13 residues. Germline CDR1 and CDR2: SGHVS and FQNEAQ. CDR3: CASSPDVNTEAFF.

The chain is built from TRBV28 and TRBJ1-1. The CDR3 spans 18 residues. Germline CDR1 and CDR2: MDHEN and SYDVKM. The CDR3 sequence: CASSPWRGGMEMGTEAFF.

CDR3 sequence: CASGPRWTVRNTEAFF. The V call is TRBV2, the J call TRBJ1-1. CDR3 length equals 16 residues. Germline V CDR1 and CDR2: SNHLY, FYNNEI.

The chain joins TRBV7-2 to TRBJ1-5; without DNA, the TCRdb call of TRBD1 cannot be checked. The CDR3 spans 14 residues. Germline lookup yields CDR1 SGHTA and CDR2 FQGNSA. The CDR3 spells CASSLGGGGQPQHF.

The chain uses TRBV6-5 and TRBJ2-3; as DNA is missing, the TRBD2 call by TCRdb cannot be tested. The length of the CDR3 is 21 residues. The germline gives CDR1 MNHEY, CDR2 SVGAGI. The CDR3 here is CASSYSPLYHERGYFTDTQYF.

The chain links TRBV18 to TRBJ2-1. Per the germline V gene, CDR1 is KGHSH and CDR2 is LQKENI. The CDR3 contains 14 residues. CDR3: CASSQRGHGNEQFF.

This CDR3 reads CASSPTAYPEAFF. The rearrangement joins TRBV5-1 to TRBJ1-1. Germline V gene lookup returns CDR1 SGHRS and CDR2 YFSETQ. This CDR3 contains 13 residues.

V and J are TRBV7-8 and TRBJ2-1. Germline V lookup: CDR1 SGHVS, CDR2 FQNEAQ. This CDR3 region has 13 residues. This chain's CDR3 is CASSLGRVNEQFF.

This sequence joins TRBV28 and TRBJ2-1; TCRdb returns TRBD1, unconfirmable since there is no DNA. CDR3 length: 16 amino acids. CDR1 and CDR2 (germline): MDHEN, SYDVKM. CDR3 sequence reads: CASSLRDRGYVDEQFF.

The V call is TRBV5-1, the J call TRBJ2-5; without DNA, the TCRdb call of TRBD1 cannot be checked. This CDR3 region has 15 residues. Germline CDR1 SGHRS, CDR2 YFSETQ. The CDR3 is CASSLEGGQQETQYF.

The chain employs TRBV11-2 and TRBJ1-5. The CDR3 length is 13 residues. CDR1 and CDR2 (germline): SGHAT, FQNNGV. The CDR3 spells CASSLDPRQPQHF.

Judged by frequency, this clonotype is medium-sized. The chain uses TRBV10-3 and TRBJ2-1; the TCRdb D gene call, TRBD2, has no DNA to confirm it. Germline CDR1 and CDR2: ENHRY and SYGVKD. The CDR3 is made up of 15 amino acids. The CDR3 here is CAINTPGLTDSEQFF.